This T cell receptor (beta chain) appears in the sequencing data of a study of cytomegalovirus exposure and HLA in healthy donors. The CDR3 covers 19 residues. Germline trimming cut 3 bases from V and 4 bases from J; bases unmatched to any gene: 18. Germline V gives CDR1 SQVTM, CDR2 ANQGSEA. PCR was performed using 60 Vbeta and 13 Jbeta primers. Sequencing was performed with immunoSEQ multiplex PCR; in TCRdb, only in-frame clones are kept and a portion is missing. The data show roughly 140,000 clones, around 73% seen once. The TCR was taken from a female donor in good health and CMV-seronegative. This chain links TRBV29-1 with TRBJ1-1; TRBD1 aligns across 12 bases. The sequenced sample was PBMCs. The CDR3 region is CSVEVTGTGGAHWVTEAFF. The DNA of the CDR3 is TGCAGCGTTGAGGTTACCGGGACAGGGGGCGCCCATTGGGTCACTGAAGCTTTCTTT.